The TCR beta chain described here comes from a study of beta chain features in type 1 diabetes. As every portion of the isolated RNA was reverse transcribed, the sequencing read expressed TCRB transcripts. Sequencing used immunoSEQ multiplex PCR; TCRdb keeps in-frame clones, though not all of them. The sample lists roughly 250,000 clones; around 68% were seen once. Germline V gene data show CDR1 as WSHSY and CDR2 as SAAADI. The CDR3 consists of 14 residues. Trimming removed 3 bases from V and 5 bases from J, with 13 bases in between. The receptor was isolated from a young man in good health. The V and J genes are TRBV10-2 and TRBJ2-5; D perhaps matches TRBD2 (5 bases). The source material was naive CD4+ T cells from blood. The CDR3 DNA reads TGCGCCAGCAGTGATCCCGGGGTGCGGGAGACCCAGTACTTC. Translating gives CASSDPGVRETQYF.